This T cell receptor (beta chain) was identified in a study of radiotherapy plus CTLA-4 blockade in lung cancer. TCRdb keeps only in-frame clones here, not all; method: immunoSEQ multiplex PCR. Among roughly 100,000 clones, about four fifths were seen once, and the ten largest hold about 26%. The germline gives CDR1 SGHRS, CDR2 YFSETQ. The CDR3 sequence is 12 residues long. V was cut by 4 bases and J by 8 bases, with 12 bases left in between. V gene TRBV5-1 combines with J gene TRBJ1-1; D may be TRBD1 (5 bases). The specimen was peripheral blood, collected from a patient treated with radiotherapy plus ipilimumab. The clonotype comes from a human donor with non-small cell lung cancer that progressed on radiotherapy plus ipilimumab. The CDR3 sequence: CASSPKGDEAFF. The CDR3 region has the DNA TGCGCCAGCAGCCCCAAAGGGGACGAAGCTTTCTTT. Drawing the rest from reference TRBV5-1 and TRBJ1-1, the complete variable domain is KAGVTQTPRYLIKTRGQQVTLSCSPISGHRSVSWYQQTPGQGLQFLFEYFSETQRNKGNFPGRFSGRQFSNSRSEMNVSTLELGDSALYLCASSPKGDEAFFGQGTRLTVV.